This TCR beta chain was captured by sequencing in a study of T cell responses to AZD1222 COVID-19 vaccine. As for this clone: The antigen remains unidentified.

Study results and caveats: Most donors were white British and more were female, and clonal diversity was possibly underestimated. Elevations in Spike-specific TCR breadth and depth followed administration of two AZD1222 doses.

Assay used: immunoSEQ multiplex PCR; TCRdb lists only in-frame clones, some missing. This sample has some 170,000 clones, with roughly nine tenths found just once. This TCR was recovered from an adult in good health. This material consisted of peripheral blood, taken on day 0 of AZD1222 vaccination.

The CDR3 here is CASSYSGRWTYEQYF. The CDR3 nucleotides read TGTGCCAGCAGTTACTCGGGACGGTGGACCTACGAGCAGTACTTC. The genes are TRBV6-5 and TRBJ2-7; perhaps D is TRBD1 or TRBD2 (5 bases each). CDR3 size: 15 residues. Germline loops: CDR1 MNHEY, CDR2 SVGAGI. Between the trimmed V and J ends, which lost 0 bases and 2 bases, there was a span of 11 bases.